This T cell receptor (beta chain) was obtained from a study of blood T cell repertoires in COVID-19. Study-level information: Collection of acute and convalescent COVID-19 samples took place in the United States, Italy and Spain.

Produced via immunoSEQ multiplex PCR; TCRdb's table is partial and in-frame only. The table shows around 230,000 clones, with around 80% occurring only once. This clone was observed a few times. The germline V gene has CDR1 MGHRA and CDR2 YSYEKL. V lost 3 bases, J lost 5 bases, and 15 bases stayed unmatched. The CDR3 runs 17 residues. V gene TRBV4-1 combines with J gene TRBJ2-5; 7 nucleotides line up with TRBD2. Sequencing used peripheral blood. This TCR came from a man aged 40-49 years who had recovered from COVID-19. CDR3 in DNA: TGCGCCAGCAGCCACCCCACGAGGGGAGGGTGGGATGAGACCCAGTACTTC. It yields the protein CASSHPTRGGWDETQYF.